This entry lists 2 T cell receptor beta chains sequenced from one sample in a study of regulatory T cells in long-lasting Graves disease. The time point denotes: newly diagnosed GD, antithyroid drugs for less than 3 months. Scientists built the TCR library using RNA that was extracted from PBMCs. According to the study, TCR beta libraries were built with iRepertoire HTBI primers and CDR3-region Arm-PCR. Using its own MiXCR run on the multiplex PCR reads, TCRdb lists one record per CDR3 protein. The repertoire includes around 500,000 distinct CDR3 sequences, 12% of them detected once, and roughly 8.9% sits in the top ten. These data were likewise used in another study, on T cells in Graves' hyperthyroidism and ophthalmopathy.

Sequencing used peripheral blood mononuclear cells (PBMCs), obtained at new diagnosis, from a patient treated with antithyroid drugs. Source of these receptors: a woman in her twenties or thirties with Graves disease.

In regard to this clonotype: Relative to the germline gene, one junction end is altered; a read error may explain this. The rearrangement joins TRBV2 to TRBJ2-3; the match to TRBD2 covers 11 bases. Germline CDR1 SNHLY, CDR2 FYNNEI. This CDR3 is built from 17 residues. CDR3 sequence reads: CASSRQLSGGAADTQYF. The CDR3 DNA is TGCGCCAGCAGCCGCCAGCTTAGCGGGGGGGCGGCAGATACGCAGTATTTT.

This clonotype was picked up many times. The chain joins TRBV12-3 or TRBV12-4 to TRBJ2-6, with TRBD2 identical over 14 bases. V trimming: 6 bases; J trimming: 1 base; junction bases outside the gene matches: 5. The CDR3 sequence is 18 residues long. The CDR3 region is CASRRTSGRRSGANVLTF. The CDR3 DNA reads as TGTGCCAGCAGGCGGACTAGCGGGAGGCGATCTGGGGCCAACGTCCTGACTTTC.